This section outlines one T cell receptor (beta chain) sequence together with its context. Its antigen is still unknown. No qualities accompany the bases; no much larger clone lies one base away. TCR CDR3 regions were amplified from genomic DNA by multiplex PCR using the deep immunoSEQ assay. Extracted genomic DNA from each cell subset was spread evenly across all wells of several immunoSEQ 96-well plates, with each plate serving as a replicate. Each replicate PCR for sorted subsets received about 180 ng genomic DNA, equal to 30,000 or so T cell genomes. Purified libraries were quantified with a Qubit 3.0 fluorometer, sized on a Bioanalyzer 2100, and re-quantified with the KAPA Library Quantification kit. Every immunoSEQ 96-well plate was sequenced on a dedicated single-read 150-cycle Illumina NextSeq 550 flow cell. The source study handled its data this way. Because the immunoSEQ output held only junctional sequences and lacked quality scores, the filtering could not match the filtering applied to full-length reads. Sequences were annotated with PyIR, a Python wrapper for IgBLAST v1.9, and V/J genes and CDR3 were assigned using IMGT germline references. Reads were filtered out if the reads had weak V/J assignments (E-value above 1e-6), no CDR3, stop codons, out-of-frame junctions, or ambiguous translated residues. V3J clonotypes were defined as sequences sharing the same inferred V gene, J gene, and CDR3 amino acid sequence. The percentage overlap between two repertoires was calculated by dividing the number of shared unique clonotypes by the size of the smaller repertoire. Three approaches were used to assess repertoire richness: RTK rarefaction, the Chao1 estimator, and Recon v2.1 estimates of unobserved clonotypes. Generation probabilities for all TCRbeta clonotypes obtained by the gDNA method from a handful of donors were computed using OLGA. Held by TCRdb, this immuneACCESS table contains in-frame sequences only and omits some clones. Under half of the omission traces to an unresolved V gene where checked; the cause of the rest is unknown. V and J calls and clone size follow that table, whereas D and trimming were derived from the DNA. For this sample there are about 580,000 clones; 98% appear just once. The top ten hold more than 0.3% of the sample.

The data derive from a study of shared clonotypes between healthy human individuals (dated by TCRdb to about 2020). For the wider study: A few men and a couple of women, aged 18 to 49 years, made up the cohort. To estimate repertoire size and how much clonotypes are shared between individuals, the study performed deep sequencing of blood TCR repertoires from about five healthy adults. To increase sequencing depth and limit assay-specific biases, different laboratories used diverse techniques to prepare libraries and sequence TCR repertoires. Per donor, three plates each were used for CD4 naive and CD4 memory, two for CD8 naive, and one for CD8 memory. Leukapheresis yielded between about 0.85 and 10 billion PBMCs per donor.

For the CD8 naive samples, CD45RO-negative cells were positively selected for CCR7, yielding a CD45RA+CCR7+ population from which TemRA cells were excluded. Healthy HIV-negative adults with no recently reported acute infections or vaccinations were included as donors. Every donor was a Caucasian adult residing in Nashville, Tennessee, USA. After blood collection by leukapheresis, PBMCs were isolated using Ficoll-Histopaque density gradient centrifugation and then cryopreserved in the vapor phase of liquid nitrogen. Purity and quantity of every magnetically sorted T cell population were checked by analytical flow cytometry. From each sorted fraction, genomic DNA was isolated and quantified by UV absorbance on a Nanodrop 2000c. On the study overall, not on this receptor specifically: Estimated clonotype richness was generally larger for naive than for memory subsets. The small number of donors limited the genetic and exposure-history diversity represented. Higher generation probabilities were observed for clonotypes shared by all four sorted-subset donors than for non-shared clonotypes. Sampling was restricted to blood, and TCR repertoires in tissues likely differ from the TCR repertoires found in blood. Based on pairwise subsampling, the degree of clonotype sharing among donors was expected to be affected by sequencing depth. Even with the large sequencing depth, rarefaction of the sorted-subset datasets indicated that sequencing was incomplete. About 5% of naive CD4, 3.5% of naive CD8, about 2.4% of memory CD4, and about 0.4% of memory CD8 clonotypes were shared across several donors.

The CDR3 contains 15 residues, cysteine and phenylalanine counted. Kept here is only the CDR3 DNA, which spans 45 bases and is read in frame from base 1. The junction shows trimming of 2 bases on V and 5 bases on J, and the gene matches do not reach 7 bases of it. CDR1 and CDR2 are read off the germline V gene as KGHSH and LQKENI. Recombination connected TRBV18 to TRBJ2-3, with 7 junctional bases fitting TRBD2. The TCR originated in a man between 25 and 39 years old in good health. The specimen sequenced was naive CD8+ T cells sorted from blood. This specimen's cell subset or site label, interpreted: CD45RA+CCR7+. The DNA sequence follows: TGTGCCAGCTCACCAGCGGCCCCGGGGGGAGATACGCAGTATTTT. Translated, it gives CASSPAAPGGDTQYF.